These 16 T cell receptor beta chains originate from one sample sequenced in a study of T cells in Graves' hyperthyroidism and ophthalmopathy. RNA transcripts yielded amplified TCR beta CDR3 regions. An initial round of RT-PCR targeting the TCR CDR3 relied on the HTBI primer set. TCRdb passed the multiplex PCR reads through MiXCR, listing each CDR3 protein once. This table holds around 540,000 distinct CDR3 sequences, about 45% found once. The sample was peripheral blood or thyroid tissue (not recorded which). These receptors originate from a woman younger than 30 with Graves' hyperthyroidism.

In its sample, this clonotype was seen a few times. CDR3 bases: TGTGCCAGTAGTGATAGGACGGGTGGCAATCAGCCCCAGCATTTT. The encoded protein is CASSDRTGGNQPQHF. This chain joins TRBV19 and TRBJ1-5; no definite D call. The CDR3 loop spans 15 amino acids. V was shortened by 5 bases and J by 2 bases, with 13 bases between the two germline ends. Germline CDR1 reads LNHDA; CDR2 reads SQIVND (reference sequence).

The chain links TRBV20-1 to TRBJ2-2; possibly TRBD1 for D (5 bases). The V gene lost 4 bases and the J gene lost 5 bases, with 11 bases spanning the gap. Per germline, CDR1 DFQATT and CDR2 SNEGSKA (reference sequence). The CDR3 is 13 amino acids. In DNA form, the CDR3 reads TGCAGTGCTAAATCAGGGTTGACCGGGGAGCTGTTTTTT. Translating it yields CSAKSGLTGELFF.

CDR3 sequence reads: CASGSGTGFGKLFF. CDR3 in DNA: TGCGCCAGCGGGTCCGGGACAGGTTTCGGAAAACTGTTTTTT. The V and J genes are TRBV5-1 and TRBJ1-4; 8 positions match TRBD1. After removal of 7 bases from V and 10 bases from J, the junction contained 12 bases not matched to a gene. The CDR3 consists of 14 residues. Germline CDR1 reads SGHRS; CDR2 reads YFSETQ.

This chain joins TRBV5-1 and TRBJ2-5, with 11 bases that match TRBD1. With 3 bases clipped from V and 2 bases from J, the junction kept 3 bases outside the gene matches. The CDR3 covers 15 residues. Germline CDR1 reads SGHRS; CDR2 reads YFSETQ. The CDR3 region is CASSWGDRGQETQYF. For the CDR3, the DNA is TGCGCCAGCAGCTGGGGGGACAGGGGGCAAGAGACCCAGTACTTC.

J is TRBJ2-7 and V is TRBV12-3 or TRBV12-4; no firm D call. The CDR3 runs to 13 residues. V lost 7 bases, J lost 3 bases, and 13 bases lay in between. CDR3 protein: CASTSVLGYEQYF. DNA for the CDR3: TGTGCCAGCACGTCGGTGTTGGGCTACGAGCAGTACTTC.

Only a few counts were recorded for this clonotype. A junction boundary mismatches the germline segment, possibly from a read error. This sequence joins TRBV7-9 and TRBJ2-5; D gene unclear. Germline V CDR1 and CDR2: SEHNR, FQNEAQ (reference sequence). The CDR3 covers 16 residues. CDR3 protein: CASSQESWSGQETQYF. The CDR3 coding sequence is TGCGCCAGCAGCCAAGAAAGTTGGTCAGGTCAAGAGACCCAGTACTTC.

This clonotype has more than one count but fewer than ten. The CDR3 DNA reads TGTGCCAGCAGTTGGGCCGGGGACAGGGACCCCTACACCTTC. This gives the protein CASSWAGDRDPYTF. The J gene is TRBJ1-2, the V gene TRBV12-3 or TRBV12-4, with TRBD1 matching over 9 bases. The junction had 10 bases not matched to a gene; V was cut back by 4 bases and J by 10 bases. This CDR3 has 14 amino acids.

This clonotype was picked up a small number of times. The chain links TRBV7-9 to TRBJ2-7; 12 bases are a match to TRBD1. Looked up from germline, CDR1 is SEHNR and CDR2 is FQNEAQ (reference sequence). V lost 5 bases and J lost 5; bases outside the gene matches: 7. CDR3 length: 15 amino acids. CDR3: CASSPWGTGGNEQYF. The DNA of the CDR3 is TGTGCCAGCAGCCCCTGGGGGACAGGGGGCAACGAGCAGTACTTC.

The table lists this clonotype with many counts. CDR3 sequence reads: CAIRDLNTEAFF. CDR3 coding DNA: TGTGCCATCAGGGACTTGAACACTGAAGCTTTCTTT. The J gene is TRBJ1-1, the V gene TRBV10-3; no clear D gene. The CDR3 has 12 amino acids. Germline-derived CDR1 and CDR2 are ENHRY and SYGVKD. The V gene lost 6 bases and the J gene lost 0 bases, with 5 bases spanning the gap.

The chain employs TRBV20-1 and TRBJ2-2, with 9 bases aligning to TRBD1. The CDR3 covers 17 residues. Looked up from germline, CDR1 is DFQATT and CDR2 is SNEGSKA (reference sequence). With V trimmed by 6 bases and J by 5 bases, 16 bases remained unmatched. CDR3 DNA sequence: TGCAGTGCGAAACAACGGGACAGGGAGGTTGTTACCGGGGAGCTGTTTTTT. This sequence encodes CSAKQRDREVVTGELFF.

The chain carries TRBV6-5 and TRBJ2-7; 10 nucleotides agree with TRBD2. Trimming took 4 bases from V and 3 from J; bases not matched to a gene: 6. Germline V gene data show CDR1 as MNHEY and CDR2 as SVGAGI. This CDR3 contains 15 residues. The CDR3 protein is CASSFIRLAGYEQYF. In DNA form, the CDR3 reads TGTGCCAGCAGTTTCATAAGACTAGCGGGCTACGAGCAGTACTTC.

This clonotype was counted many times. The chain uses TRBV13 and TRBJ1-4; 9 bases align to TRBD1. Unmatched junction bases numbered 4, after V lost 4 bases and J lost 7 bases. CDR1 and CDR2 (germline): PRHDT, FYEKMQ (reference sequence). The CDR3 has 14 amino acids. CDR3 sequence: CASSYDRGTEKLFF. In DNA, the CDR3 is TGTGCCAGCAGCTACGACAGGGGGACTGAAAAACTGTTTTTT.

The chain employs TRBV7-2 and TRBJ1-2, with TRBD1 matching over 7 bases. In germline, CDR1 is SGHTA, CDR2 FQGNSA. The junction had 7 bases not matched to a gene; V was cut back by 0 bases and J by 6 bases. The CDR3 runs to 15 residues. CDR3 nucleotide sequence: TGTGCCAGCAGCTTAGCCTACAGGGGAGAGGATGGCTACACCTTC. It is translated as CASSLAYRGEDGYTF.

A word on this clonotype: One end of the junction does not line up with germline, which may come from a read error. The J gene is TRBJ2-6, the V gene TRBV24-1, with 7 bases matching TRBD2. The germline V gene encodes CDR1 KGHDR and CDR2 SFDVKD. This CDR3 has 17 residues. The CDR3 nucleotides read TGTGCCAGCAGTCAGTACCGGGGAGGGGCTGGGGCCAACGTCCTGACTTTC. Translation gives CASSQYRGGAGANVLTF.

The rearrangement links TRBV12-3 or TRBV12-4 to TRBJ1-5; the D is unclear. Trimming shortened V by 6 bases and J by 5 bases, and 8 bases separated the two germline ends. The CDR3 runs 12 residues. The CDR3 protein is CASRFGYQPQHF. The CDR3 nucleotides read TGTGCCAGCAGATTTGGATATCAGCCCCAGCATTTT.

At least ten counts were recorded for this clonotype. V and J are TRBV7-7 and TRBJ2-5; TRBD1 matches at 9 bases. CDR3 size: 15 residues. Losses at the gene ends were 3 bases for V and 5 bases for J; bases not matched to a gene: 7. CDR1 and CDR2 from the germline V gene are SSHAT and FNYEAQ (reference sequence). CDR3 DNA: TGTGCCAGCAGCTTCCGGGACAGGGCGCTTGAGACCCAGTACTTC. Translated: CASSFRDRALETQYF.